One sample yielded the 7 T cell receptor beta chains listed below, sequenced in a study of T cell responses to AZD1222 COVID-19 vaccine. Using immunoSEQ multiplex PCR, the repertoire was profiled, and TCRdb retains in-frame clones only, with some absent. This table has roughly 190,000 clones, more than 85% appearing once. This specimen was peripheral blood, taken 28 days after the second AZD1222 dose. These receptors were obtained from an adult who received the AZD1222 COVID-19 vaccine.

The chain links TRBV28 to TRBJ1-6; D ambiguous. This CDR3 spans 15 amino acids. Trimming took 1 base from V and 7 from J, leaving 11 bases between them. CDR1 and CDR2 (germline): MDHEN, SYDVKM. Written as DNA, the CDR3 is TGTGCCAGCAGTTTATCCCCCTTACAGAATTCACCCCTCCACTTT. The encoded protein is CASSLSPLQNSPLHF.

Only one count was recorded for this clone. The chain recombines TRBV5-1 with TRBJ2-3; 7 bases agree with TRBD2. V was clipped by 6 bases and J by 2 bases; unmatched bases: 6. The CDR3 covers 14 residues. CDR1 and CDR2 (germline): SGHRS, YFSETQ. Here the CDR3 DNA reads TGCGCCAGCATTGCGGGAGATCCCACAGATACGCAGTATTTT. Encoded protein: CASIAGDPTDTQYF.

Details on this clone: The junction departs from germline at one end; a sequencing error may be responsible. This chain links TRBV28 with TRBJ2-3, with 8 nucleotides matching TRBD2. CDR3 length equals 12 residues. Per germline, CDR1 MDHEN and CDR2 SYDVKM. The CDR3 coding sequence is TGCTCAAGCGGGAGAGGCGCAGATACGCAGTATTTT. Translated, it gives CSSGRGADTQYF.

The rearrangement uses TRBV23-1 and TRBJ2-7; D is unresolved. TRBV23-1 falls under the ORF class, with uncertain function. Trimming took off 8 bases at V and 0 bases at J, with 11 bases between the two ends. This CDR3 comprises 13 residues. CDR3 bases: TGCGCCAGCGGTGGGCCAGTCTCCTACGAGCAGTACTTC. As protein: CASGGPVSYEQYF.

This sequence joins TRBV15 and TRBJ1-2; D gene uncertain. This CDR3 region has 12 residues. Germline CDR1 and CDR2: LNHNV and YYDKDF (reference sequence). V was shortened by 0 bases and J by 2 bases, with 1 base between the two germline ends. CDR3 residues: CATSRDNYGYTF. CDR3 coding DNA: TGTGCCACCAGCAGAGACAACTATGGCTACACCTTC.

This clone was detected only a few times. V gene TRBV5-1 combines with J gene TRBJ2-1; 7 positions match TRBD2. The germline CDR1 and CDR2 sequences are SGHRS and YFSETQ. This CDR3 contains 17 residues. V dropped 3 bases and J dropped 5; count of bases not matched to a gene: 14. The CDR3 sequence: CASSSGGLAGLDNEQFF. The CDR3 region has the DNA TGCGCCAGCAGCTCAGGCGGGTTAGCGGGTTTGGACAATGAGCAGTTCTTC.

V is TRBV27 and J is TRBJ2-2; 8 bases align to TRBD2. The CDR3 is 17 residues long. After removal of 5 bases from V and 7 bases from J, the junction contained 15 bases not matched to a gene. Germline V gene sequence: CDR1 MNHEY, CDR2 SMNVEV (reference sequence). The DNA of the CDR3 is TGTGCCAGCAGTAAGTTTGGCGGGAGGACCCGCCGCGGGGAGCTGTTTTTT. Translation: CASSKFGGRTRRGELFF.